Sequencing of this TCR beta chain was carried out in a study of cytomegalovirus exposure and HLA in healthy donors. Findings of the study overall: In a later analysis, across HLA loci, associated TCR counts were highest for DRB1, lowest for HLA-C. Prediction of most subjects' HLA-A and HLA-B alleles by TCR beta sequences was reportedly accurate.

On this clone itself: Its antigen is as yet unknown.

Primers included in the PCR were 60 Vbeta and 13 Jbeta primers. Clones were sequenced by immunoSEQ multiplex PCR, and TCRdb holds only the in-frame ones, with some missing. In the table there are 160,000 or so clones, more than 60% of which are singletons. CDR1 SNHLY and CDR2 FYNNEI come from the germline V gene. The CDR3 is made up of 11 amino acids. V trimming: 4 bases; J trimming: 10 bases; junction bases outside the gene matches: 2. The chain combines TRBV2 with TRBJ2-5; TRBD1 matches at 8 bases. Specimen: PBMCs. This receptor was obtained from a woman aged 35 to 49 in good health and CMV-seropositive. The CDR3 loop is CASSAGGFQYF. CDR3 in DNA: TGTGCCAGCAGTGCAGGGGGCTTCCAGTACTTC.